This T cell receptor (beta chain) is drawn from a study of CD8+ T cells in alopecia areata. The wider study: Treated patients' severity was scored by percentage of affected scalp area.

This clone turned up a few times. Its antigen remains unidentified. Study observations and caveats: Association of baseline CD8+ expansion with response is uncertain owing to one nonresponder. During tofacitinib treatment, many expanded lesional clones remained in scalp and blood. Compared with mice, patients displayed less clear TCR sharing, possibly for HLA-related reasons.

Extracted from the samples, RNA was reverse transcribed into cDNA to serve as the sequencing template. Data came from immunoSEQ multiplex PCR; TCRdb stores just in-frame clones and leaves some out. The sample carries 130,000 or so clones, over 55% recorded once. Treatment reported: oral pan-JAK inhibitor, 5-10 mg twice daily. There are 15 residues in the CDR3. This rearrangement joins TRBV21-1 to TRBJ1-5; TRBD1 is the table's D call, not checked against the DNA. TRBV21-1 is described as a pseudogene. The receptor comes from a human donor with alopecia areata. The material was CD4+ T cells sorted from blood, obtained at week 4, from a patient treated with tofacitinib. The CDR3 spells CASSKVSTAPQPQHF. In nucleotides, the CDR3 is TGTGCCAGCAGCAAAGTTTCCACAGCCCCTCAGCCCCAGCATTTT.